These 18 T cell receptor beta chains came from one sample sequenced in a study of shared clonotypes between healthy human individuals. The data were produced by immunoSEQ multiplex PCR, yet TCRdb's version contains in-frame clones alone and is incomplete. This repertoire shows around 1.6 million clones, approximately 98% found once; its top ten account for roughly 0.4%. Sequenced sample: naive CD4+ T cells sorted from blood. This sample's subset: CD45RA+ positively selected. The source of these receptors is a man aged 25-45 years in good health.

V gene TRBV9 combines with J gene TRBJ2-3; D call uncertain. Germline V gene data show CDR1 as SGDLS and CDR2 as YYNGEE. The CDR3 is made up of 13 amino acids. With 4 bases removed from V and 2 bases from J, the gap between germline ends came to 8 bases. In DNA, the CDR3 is TGTGCCAGCAGCCTGAGTACCACAGATACGCAGTATTTT. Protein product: CASSLSTTDTQYF.

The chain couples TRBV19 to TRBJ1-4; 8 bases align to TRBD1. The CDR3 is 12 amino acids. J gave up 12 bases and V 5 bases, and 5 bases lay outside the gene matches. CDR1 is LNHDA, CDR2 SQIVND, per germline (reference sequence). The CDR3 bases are TGTGCCAGTAGTCCTAGGACAGGGCAACTGTTTTTT. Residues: CASSPRTGQLFF.

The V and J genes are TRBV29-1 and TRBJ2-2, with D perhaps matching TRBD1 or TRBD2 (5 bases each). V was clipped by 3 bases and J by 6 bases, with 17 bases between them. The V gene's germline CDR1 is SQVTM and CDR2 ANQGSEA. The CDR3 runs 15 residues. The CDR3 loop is CSVETPGRGSGELFF. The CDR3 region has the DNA TGCAGCGTTGAGACGCCAGGGCGCGGGTCCGGGGAGCTGTTTTTT.

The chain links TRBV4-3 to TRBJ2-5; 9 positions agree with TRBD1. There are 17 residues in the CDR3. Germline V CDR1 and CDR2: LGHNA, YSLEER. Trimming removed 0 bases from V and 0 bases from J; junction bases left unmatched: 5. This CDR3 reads CASSQEGDRAYQETQYF. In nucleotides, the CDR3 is TGCGCCAGCAGCCAAGAGGGGGACAGGGCCTACCAAGAGACCCAGTACTTC.

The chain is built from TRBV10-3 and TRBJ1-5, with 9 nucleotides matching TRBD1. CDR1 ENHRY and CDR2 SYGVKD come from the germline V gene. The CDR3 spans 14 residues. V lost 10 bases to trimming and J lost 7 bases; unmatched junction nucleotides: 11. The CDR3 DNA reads TGTGCCAGCCAGAGGGGACAGGGAAACCAGCCCCAGCATTTT. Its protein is CASQRGQGNQPQHF.

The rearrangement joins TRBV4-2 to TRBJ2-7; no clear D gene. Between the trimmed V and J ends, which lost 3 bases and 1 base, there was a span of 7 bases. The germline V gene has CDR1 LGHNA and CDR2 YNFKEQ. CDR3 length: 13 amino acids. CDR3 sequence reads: CASSHTDSYEQYF. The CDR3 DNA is TGTGCCAGCAGCCATACCGATTCCTACGAGCAGTACTTC.

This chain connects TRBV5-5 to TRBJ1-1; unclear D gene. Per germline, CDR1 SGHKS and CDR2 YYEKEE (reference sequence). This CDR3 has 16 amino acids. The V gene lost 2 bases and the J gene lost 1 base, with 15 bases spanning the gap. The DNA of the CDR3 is TGTGCCAGCAGCTTAGGAGGACGGCAGAAGAACACTGAAGCTTTCTTT. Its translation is CASSLGGRQKNTEAFF.

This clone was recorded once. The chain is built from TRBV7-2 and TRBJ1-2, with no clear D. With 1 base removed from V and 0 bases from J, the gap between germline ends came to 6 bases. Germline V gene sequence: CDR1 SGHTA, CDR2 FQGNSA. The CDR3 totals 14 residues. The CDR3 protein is CASSLEAANYGYTF. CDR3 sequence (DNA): TGTGCCAGCAGCTTAGAGGCTGCTAACTATGGCTACACCTTC.

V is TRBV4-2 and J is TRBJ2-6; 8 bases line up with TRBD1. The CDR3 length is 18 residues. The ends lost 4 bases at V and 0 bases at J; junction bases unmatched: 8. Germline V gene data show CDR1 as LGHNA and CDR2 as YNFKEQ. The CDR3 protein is CASSPYAGGFSGANVLTF. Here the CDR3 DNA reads TGTGCCAGCAGCCCTTATGCAGGGGGCTTCTCTGGGGCCAACGTCCTGACTTTC.

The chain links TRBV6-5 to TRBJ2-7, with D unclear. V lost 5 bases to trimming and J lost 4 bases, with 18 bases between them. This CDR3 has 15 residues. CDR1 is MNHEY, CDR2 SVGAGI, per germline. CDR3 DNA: TGTGCCAGCAGTCGATCCTCGGGCGGCTATTACGAGCAGTACTTC. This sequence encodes CASSRSSGGYYEQYF.

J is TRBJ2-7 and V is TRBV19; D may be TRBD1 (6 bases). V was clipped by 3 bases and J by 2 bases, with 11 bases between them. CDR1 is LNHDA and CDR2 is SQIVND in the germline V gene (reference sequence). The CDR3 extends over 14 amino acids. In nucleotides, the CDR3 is TGTGCCAGTAGTATCGGGACATCGACCTACGAGCAGTACTTC. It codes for CASSIGTSTYEQYF.

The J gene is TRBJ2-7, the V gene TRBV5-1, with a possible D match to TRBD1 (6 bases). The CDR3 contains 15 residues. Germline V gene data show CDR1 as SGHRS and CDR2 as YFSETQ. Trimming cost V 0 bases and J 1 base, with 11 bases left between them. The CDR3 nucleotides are TGCGCCAGCAGCTTGGCCGGGACAAAATCCTACGAGCAGTACTTC. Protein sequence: CASSLAGTKSYEQYF. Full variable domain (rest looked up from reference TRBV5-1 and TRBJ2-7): KAGVTQTPRYLIKTRGQQVTLSCSPISGHRSVSWYQQTPGQGLQFLFEYFSETQRNKGNFPGRFSGRQFSNSRSEMNVSTLELGDSALYLCASSLAGTKSYEQYFGPGTRLTVT.

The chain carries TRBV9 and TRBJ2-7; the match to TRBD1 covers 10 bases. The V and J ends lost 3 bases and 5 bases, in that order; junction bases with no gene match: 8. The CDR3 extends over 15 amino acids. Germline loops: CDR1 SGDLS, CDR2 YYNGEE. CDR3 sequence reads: CASSARQGAGHEQYF. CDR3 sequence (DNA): TGTGCCAGCAGCGCCAGACAGGGGGCTGGCCACGAGCAGTACTTC.

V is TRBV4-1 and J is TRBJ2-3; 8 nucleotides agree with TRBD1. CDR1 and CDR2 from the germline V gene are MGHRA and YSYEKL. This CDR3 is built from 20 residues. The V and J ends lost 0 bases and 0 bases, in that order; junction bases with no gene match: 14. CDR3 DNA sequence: TGCGCCAGCAGCCAAGATTATACCCCCCGCGGGACAGGCAGCACAGATACGCAGTATTTT. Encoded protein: CASSQDYTPRGTGSTDTQYF.

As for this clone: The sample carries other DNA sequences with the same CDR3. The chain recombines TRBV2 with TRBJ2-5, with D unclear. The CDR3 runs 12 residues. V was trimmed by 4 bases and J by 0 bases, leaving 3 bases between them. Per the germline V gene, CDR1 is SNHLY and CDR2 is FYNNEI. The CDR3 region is CASSAYQETQYF. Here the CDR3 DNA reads TGTGCCAGCAGTGCTTACCAAGAGACCCAGTACTTC.

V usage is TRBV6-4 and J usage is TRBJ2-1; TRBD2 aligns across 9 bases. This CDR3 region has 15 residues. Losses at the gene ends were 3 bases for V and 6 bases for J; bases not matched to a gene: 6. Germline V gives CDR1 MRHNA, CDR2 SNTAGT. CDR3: CASSDRISGSNEQFF. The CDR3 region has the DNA TGTGCCAGCAGTGATCGTATTAGCGGGAGCAATGAGCAGTTCTTC.

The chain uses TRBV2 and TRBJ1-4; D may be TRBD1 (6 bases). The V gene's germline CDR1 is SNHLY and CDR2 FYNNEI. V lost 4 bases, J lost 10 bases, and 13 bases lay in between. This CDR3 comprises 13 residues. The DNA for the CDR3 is TGTGCCAGCAGTGGGGTGACAGGAGGAAAACTGTTTTTT. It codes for CASSGVTGGKLFF.

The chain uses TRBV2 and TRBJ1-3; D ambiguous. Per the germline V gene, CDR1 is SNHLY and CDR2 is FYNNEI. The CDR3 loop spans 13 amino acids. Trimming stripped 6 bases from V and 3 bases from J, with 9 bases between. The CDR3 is CASSRENGNTIYF. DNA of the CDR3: TGTGCCAGCAGCCGGGAGAATGGAAACACCATATATTTT.